This entry describes one T cell receptor (beta chain). Its cognate antigen is unknown. These data belong to a study of shared clonotypes between healthy human individuals. Study overall: Plates per donor: three CD4 naive, three CD4 memory, two CD8 naive, one CD8 memory. Study-level points and caveats: Estimated clonotype richness was generally higher in naive than memory subsets.

Germline-derived CDR1 and CDR2 are SGHAT and FQDESV (reference sequence). The CDR3 spans 14 residues. The V end lost 6 bases, the J end lost 3 bases, and 13 bases lay between the germline ends. TCRdb's copy holds only in-frame clones and misses some; the assay was immunoSEQ multiplex PCR. Found here are roughly 300,000 clones, roughly 84% of them singletons; the top ten hold about 17%. This clonotype was sampled from a man aged 18 to 29 in good health. This chain uses TRBV11-1 with TRBJ2-3; D is possibly TRBD1 (6 bases). Input material: memory CD8+ T cells sorted from blood. As to subset: CD45RO+ cells pooled with CCR7-negative TemRA cells. The CDR3 region has the DNA TGTGCCAGCAGTAACACAGGGAGAACAGATACGCAGTATTTT. Translating it yields CASSNTGRTDTQYF. Full variable domain (remainder filled in from reference TRBV11-1 and TRBJ2-3): EAEVAQSPRYKITEKSQAVAFWCDPISGHATLYWYRQILGQGPELLVQFQDESVVDDSQLPKDRFSAERLKGVDSTLKIQPAELGDSAMYLCASSNTGRTDTQYFGPGTRLTVL.